Listed below are T cell receptor beta chains from one sample, sequenced in a study of blood T cell repertoires in COVID-19. Sequencing was performed with immunoSEQ multiplex PCR; in TCRdb, only in-frame clones are kept and a portion is missing. Among 130,000 or so clones, about 80% were seen once, and the ten largest hold 11%. Sequenced: peripheral blood. The source is a human donor in a cohort sampled during active COVID-19. The CDR3 runs from the conserved cysteine through the conserved F or W. The D gene is left open where the match is weak. Only some rows state a clone size, as once, few, many or a class for expanded clones.

j_call: TRBJ1-5
d_call: .
v_call: TRBV7-9
clone_size: few
cdr3_aa: CASSLEQNNQPQHF
cdr3_nt: TGTGCCAGCAGCTTAGAACAGAACAATCAGCCCCAGCATTTT

j_call: TRBJ1-1
d_call: .
v_call: TRBV2
clone_size: few
cdr3_aa: CASIKQGTNTEAFF
cdr3_nt: TGTGCCAGCATCAAACAGGGAACGAACACTGAAGCTTTCTTT

j_call: TRBJ2-3
d_call: TRBD1
v_call: TRBV19
clone_size: .
cdr3_aa: CASRWGTGSTSTDTQYF
cdr3_nt: TGTGCCAGTAGATGGGGGACAGGGTCCACTAGCACAGATACGCAGTATTTT

j_call: TRBJ1-6
d_call: .
v_call: TRBV6-4
clone_size: few
cdr3_aa: CASRRSGESNSPLHF
cdr3_nt: TGTGCCAGCAGGCGGTCAGGGGAGTCTAATTCACCCCTCCACTTT

j_call: TRBJ2-3
d_call: .
v_call: TRBV4-1
clone_size: .
cdr3_aa: CASSQGQGTTGGTDTQYF
cdr3_nt: TGCGCCAGCAGCCAAGGTCAGGGTACGACGGGTGGCACAGATACGCAGTATTTT

j_call: TRBJ2-2
d_call: TRBD2
v_call: TRBV6-1
clone_size: .
cdr3_aa: CASSERSSGGTGELFF
cdr3_nt: TGTGCCAGCAGTGAAAGGTCTAGCGGGGGTACCGGGGAGCTGTTTTTT

j_call: TRBJ2-7
d_call: TRBD1
v_call: TRBV6-4
clone_size: .
cdr3_aa: CASRHRGSPTEQYF
cdr3_nt: TGTGCCAGCAGGCACAGGGGCTCCCCAACCGAGCAGTACTTC

j_call: TRBJ1-6
d_call: TRBD1
v_call: TRBV5-4
clone_size: .
cdr3_aa: CASSPQGANNSPLHF
cdr3_nt: TGTGCCAGCAGCCCGCAGGGGGCAAATAATTCACCCCTCCACTTT

j_call: TRBJ1-1
d_call: .
v_call: TRBV7-9
clone_size: .
cdr3_aa: CASSFAGGFNTEAFF
cdr3_nt: TGTGCCAGCAGCTTTGCCGGGGGGTTTAACACTGAAGCTTTCTTT

j_call: TRBJ2-1
d_call: .
v_call: TRBV5-1
clone_size: .
cdr3_aa: CASSLLAQFEQFF
cdr3_nt: TGCGCCAGCAGCCTTCTAGCCCAGTTTGAGCAGTTCTTC

j_call: TRBJ1-6
d_call: .
v_call: TRBV12-3/TRBV12-4
clone_size: .
cdr3_aa: CASRWTDNSPLHF
cdr3_nt: TGTGCCAGCAGATGGACAGATAATTCACCCCTCCACTTT

j_call: TRBJ1-4
d_call: TRBD1
v_call: TRBV3-1/TRBV3-2
clone_size: .
cdr3_aa: CASSRAGTGNEKLFF
cdr3_nt: TGTGCCAGCAGCCGGGCCGGGACAGGGAACGAAAAACTGTTTTTT

j_call: TRBJ2-5
d_call: .
v_call: TRBV7-7
clone_size: .
cdr3_aa: CASSLAGGTQYF
cdr3_nt: TGTGCCAGCAGCTTAGCGGGGGGGACCCAGTACTTC

j_call: TRBJ2-7
d_call: .
v_call: TRBV19
clone_size: .
cdr3_aa: CASRWGVGYEQYF
cdr3_nt: TGTGCCAGTAGATGGGGGGTTGGCTACGAGCAGTACTTC